This T cell receptor beta chain was identified during a study of blood T cells in healthy people across ages. Study context: There was about one barcoded beta molecule captured by template switching per two T cells. Study findings and constraints: For the donors, CMV status was unknown and possibly confounded expanded clonotype changes.

All donors came from Russia, were Caucasian and healthy, and spanned ages about 6 to 100. Comments on this clonotype: Antigen unknown.

V was pared by 3 bases and J by 2 bases, with 9 bases between. This CDR3 spans 14 amino acids. Using a J-beta primer mix together with a sample-barcoded 5' primer, a second PCR was run for about 7 to 12 cycles. A 12-random-nucleotide template-switch adaptor tagged each cDNA molecule. From the 5' RACE reads, TCRdb called clonotypes with MiXCR, one entry per CDR3 protein. The sample shows about 780,000 distinct CDR3 sequences, about 42% of them seen only once. This TCR was recovered from a man older than 75 in good health. J is TRBJ2-3 and V is TRBV12-3 or TRBV12-4; TRBD1 is a possible D gene (6 bases). The sequenced sample consisted of blood. The CDR3 here is CASSFGQYTDTQYF. As DNA, the CDR3 is TGTGCCAGCAGTTTTGGACAGTACACAGATACGCAGTATTTT.